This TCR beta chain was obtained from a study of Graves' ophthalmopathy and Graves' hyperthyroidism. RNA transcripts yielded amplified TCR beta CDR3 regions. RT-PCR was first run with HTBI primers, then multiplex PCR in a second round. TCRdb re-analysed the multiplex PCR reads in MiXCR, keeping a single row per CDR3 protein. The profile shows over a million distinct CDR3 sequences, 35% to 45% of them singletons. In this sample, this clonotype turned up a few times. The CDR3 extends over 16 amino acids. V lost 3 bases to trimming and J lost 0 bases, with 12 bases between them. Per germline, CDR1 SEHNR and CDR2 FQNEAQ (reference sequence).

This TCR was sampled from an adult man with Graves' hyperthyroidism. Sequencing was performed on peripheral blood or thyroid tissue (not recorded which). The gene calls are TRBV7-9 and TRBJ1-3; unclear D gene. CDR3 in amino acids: CASSFPGQISGNTIYF. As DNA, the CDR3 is TGTGCCAGCAGCTTCCCCGGGCAGATCTCTGGAAACACCATATATTTT.